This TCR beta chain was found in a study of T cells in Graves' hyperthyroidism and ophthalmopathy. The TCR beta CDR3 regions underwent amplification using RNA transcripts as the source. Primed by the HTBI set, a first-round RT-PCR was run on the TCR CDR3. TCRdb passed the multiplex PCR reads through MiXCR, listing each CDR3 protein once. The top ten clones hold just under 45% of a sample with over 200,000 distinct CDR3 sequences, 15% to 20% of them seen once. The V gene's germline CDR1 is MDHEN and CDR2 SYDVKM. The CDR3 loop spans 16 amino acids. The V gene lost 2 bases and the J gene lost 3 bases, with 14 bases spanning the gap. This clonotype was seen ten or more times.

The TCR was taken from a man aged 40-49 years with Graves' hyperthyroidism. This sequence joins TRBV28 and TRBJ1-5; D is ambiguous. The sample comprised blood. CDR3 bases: TGTGCCAGCAGTTTAAGGTACGGCAGCTACAATCAGCCCCAGCATTTT. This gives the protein CASSLRYGSYNQPQHF.